This T cell receptor beta chain was recorded in a study of T cell repertoires in cytomegalovirus infection. Looking at the study overall: Recently identified HLA-C-restricted CMV epitopes were among the peptides used. It can be stated that public TCR beta signatures indicated CMV infection as well as a matching HLA type.

TCRdb redid the calling of the reads with MiXCR, one entry per CDR3 protein. Of 680,000 or so distinct CDR3 sequences listed, roughly a third are singletons. Findings and limits, study-wide: There were HLA-C-restricted CMV-specific TCR beta clonotypes dominating the ex vivo response. Cumulated frequencies of public TCR beta families served to identify carriers of CMV plus the relevant HLA.

On this clonotype itself: The antigen is unknown.

CDR1 and CDR2 from the germline V gene are DFQATT and SNEGSKA (reference sequence). Trimming removed 1 base at V and 7 bases at J, with 10 bases between. The CDR3 totals 12 residues. This sequence originates from a human donor in good health (CMV status not recorded). Some clones in this sample may be carry-over from other donors' samples. Specimen: cultured PBMCs, collected from culture after CMV antigen stimulation. The gene calls are TRBV20-1 and TRBJ2-5; D unresolved. CDR3 bases: TGCAGTGCTAGAGTAGCCTCCTTGACCCAGTACTTC. Translation gives CSARVASLTQYF.